The rows below give T cell receptor beta chains drawn from one sample of a study of post-analysis software for immune sequencing data. TCRdb re-called the PCR reads through MiXCR, storing one row per CDR3 protein. The sample contains about 160,000 distinct CDR3 sequences, around 36% of which appear only once. The sequences come from blood, collected after autologous hematopoietic stem cell transplantation. These receptors all come from a girl between 5 and 17 years old with multiple sclerosis. Each CDR3 is given with its conserved first and last residue. A D gene is named only where the DNA matches it firmly. Where a row states a size, it is once, few, many or the class of an expanded clone; other rows omit it.

clone_size	v_call	j_call	d_call	cdr3_nt	cdr3_aa
few	TRBV7-9	TRBJ2-7	-	TGTGCCAGCAGCTTAGACTTAAGGGTGCAGTACTTC	CASSLDLRVQYF
few	TRBV2	TRBJ1-1	-	TGTGCCAGCAGTGGGGGGGAAATGAACACTGAAGCTTTCTTT	CASSGGEMNTEAFF
-	TRBV30	TRBJ1-2	-	TGTGCCTGGTGGTCGACAGGCGATATCTATGGCTACACCTTC	CAWWSTGDIYGYTF
-	TRBV28	TRBJ2-5	TRBD2	TGTGCCAGCAGCTACCTTCTAGCGGGAGGTATGGTGACCCAGTACTTC	CASSYLLAGGMVTQYF
once	TRBV12-3/TRBV12-4	TRBJ2-3	-	TGTGCCAGCAGTTTAGGCACAGATACGGAGTATTTT	CASSLGTDTEYF
many	TRBV29-1	TRBJ2-7	TRBD1	TGCAGCGCTAGGGGACAGACTTCCTACGAGCAGTACTTC	CSARGQTSYEQYF
few	TRBV15	TRBJ1-5	-	TGTGCCACCAGCAGTAGGTATCAGCCCCAGCATTTT	CATSSRYQPQHF
few	TRBV6-5	TRBJ2-3	TRBD2	TGTGCCAGCAGTTTCACGGGACTAGCGGGAAAACCAGATACGCAGTATTTT	CASSFTGLAGKPDTQYF
-	TRBV25-1	TRBJ2-7	-	TGTGCCAGCAGTGGCTCTCCTTGGTACGAGCAGTACTTC	CASSGSPWYEQYF
-	TRBV7-8	TRBJ2-5	-	TGTGCCAGCAGCTCCATTCTGGCAGGGCTACGAGAGACCCAGTACTTC	CASSSILAGLRETQYF
few	TRBV20-1	TRBJ2-7	-	TGCAGTGCTAGCGGGAGCGGGGAGCAGTACTTC	CSASGSGEQYF
-	TRBV20-1	TRBJ2-1	TRBD1	TGCAGTGCTAGAACTCATTGGACAGGGTGGTTCTTC	CSARTHWTGWFF